The 8 T cell receptor beta chains in this list originate from one sample, sequenced in a study of blood T cells in healthy people across ages. A sample-barcoded 5' primer and a J-beta primer mix were used in a second PCR of about 7 to 11 cycles. TCRdb called the 5' RACE reads again in MiXCR, with one record for every CDR3 protein. The sample includes a few hundred thousand distinct CDR3 sequences, about 27% of them seen just once. Separately, the same data were catalogued under a study of T cells of mothers and their children.

The sequenced material came from blood. The receptors were sampled from a boy under 10 years old in good health.

Many counts were recorded for this clonotype. The J gene is TRBJ1-1, the V gene TRBV2, with D uncertain. Germline V gene data show CDR1 as SNHLY and CDR2 as FYNNEI. This CDR3 has 13 amino acids. Trimming pared 7 bases from V and 1 base from J, leaving 10 bases between. The CDR3, as DNA: TGTGCCAGCAAAGTGTCGAGGAACACTGAAGCTTTCTTT. The encoded protein is CASKVSRNTEAFF.

The rearrangement joins TRBV3-1 to TRBJ1-1; TRBD1 matches 8 bases. The germline V gene has CDR1 LGHDT and CDR2 YNNKEL (reference sequence). The CDR3 has 13 residues. Unmatched junction bases numbered 4, after V lost 5 bases and J lost 5 bases. DNA of the CDR3: TGTGCCAGCAGCTCCCGGACAGGGACTGAAGCTTTCTTT. Protein sequence: CASSSRTGTEAFF.

This clonotype was seen more than once but under ten times. The V and J genes are TRBV30 and TRBJ2-7; D is unclear. Germline V gene lookup returns CDR1 GTSNPN and CDR2 SVGIG (reference sequence). V was pared by 1 base and J by 2 bases, with 18 bases between. CDR3 size: 16 residues. The CDR3 DNA follows: TGTGCCTGGAGTGCCACTCGGACGGCTCCAACCTACGAGCAGTACTTC. Its translation: CAWSATRTAPTYEQYF.

The CDR3 loop reads CASSASGTSGPSDEQFF. DNA of the CDR3: TGTGCCAGCAGCGCGTCGGGGACTAGCGGGCCATCTGATGAGCAGTTCTTC. The genes are TRBV9 and TRBJ2-1, with 12 positions matching TRBD2. The CDR3 consists of 17 residues. The germline V gene encodes CDR1 SGDLS and CDR2 YYNGEE. Trimming removed 3 bases from V and 8 bases from J; junction bases left unmatched: 12.

Only a few counts were recorded for this clonotype. This chain connects TRBV12-3 or TRBV12-4 to TRBJ2-3; D might be TRBD1 (5 bases). V lost 3 bases and J lost 10, with 11 bases in between. This CDR3 is 12 amino acids long. CDR3 region: CASSFRVFSQYF. CDR3 coding DNA: TGTGCCAGCAGTTTCAGGGTGTTCTCGCAGTATTTT.

This clonotype has a handful of counts. The CDR3 loop reads CASSPSYGPSSYNEQFF. The CDR3 nucleotides are TGTGCCAGCAGTCCCTCGTACGGGCCGAGCTCCTACAATGAGCAGTTCTTC. The chain recombines TRBV27 with TRBJ2-1, with D hard to call. The CDR3 has 17 residues. V was trimmed by 5 bases and J by 0 bases, leaving 17 bases between them. CDR1 and CDR2 from the germline V gene are MNHEY and SMNVEV (reference sequence).

The chain employs TRBV18 and TRBJ1-1, with D perhaps matching TRBD1 (5 bases). V lost 6 bases and J lost 3, with 17 bases in between. Looked up from germline, CDR1 is KGHSH and CDR2 is LQKENI. This CDR3 region has 15 residues. CDR3: CASSPFTGVDTEAFF. For the CDR3, the DNA is TGTGCCAGCTCCCCTTTTACGGGGGTAGACACTGAAGCTTTCTTT.

This clonotype was picked up many times. CDR3: CASSTGVLDSPLHF. The CDR3 DNA is TGTGCCAGCAGCACAGGGGTATTGGATTCACCCCTCCACTTT. This sequence joins TRBV6-1 and TRBJ1-6; 7 positions match TRBD1. CDR3 length equals 14 residues. V gave up 6 bases and J gave up 8 bases; unmatched junction bases: 7. The germline V gene has CDR1 MNHNS and CDR2 SASEGT.